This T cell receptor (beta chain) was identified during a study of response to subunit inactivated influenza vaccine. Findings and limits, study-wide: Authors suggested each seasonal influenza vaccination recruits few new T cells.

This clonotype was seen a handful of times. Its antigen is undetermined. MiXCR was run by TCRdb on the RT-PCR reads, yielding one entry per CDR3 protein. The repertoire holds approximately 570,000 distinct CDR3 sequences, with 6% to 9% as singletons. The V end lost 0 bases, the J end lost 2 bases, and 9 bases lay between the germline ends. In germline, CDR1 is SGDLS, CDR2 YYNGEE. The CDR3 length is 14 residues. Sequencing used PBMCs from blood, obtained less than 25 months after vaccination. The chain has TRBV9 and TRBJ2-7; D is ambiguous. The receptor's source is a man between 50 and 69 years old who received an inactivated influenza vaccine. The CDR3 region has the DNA TGTGCCAGCAGCGTAGAAGCAGTAACCTACGAGCAGTACTTC. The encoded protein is CASSVEAVTYEQYF.